This T cell receptor (beta chain) emerged from a study of shared clonotypes between healthy human individuals. General study points: Researchers sampled only blood; tissue repertoires likely differ.

Naive CD8 cells lacked CD45RO, underwent positive selection for CCR7 and left out terminally differentiated effector memory CD45RA+ cells. In regard to this clone: What it binds is unknown.

Measured with immunoSEQ multiplex PCR; TCRdb has only the in-frame clones, and not every one. The sample has more than 2 million clones, around 95% seen once. Input material: naive CD8+ T cells from PBMCs. The origin of this receptor is a man aged 18 to 29 in good health. Some clones in this sample may be carry-over from other donors' samples.

DNA for the CDR3: TGTGCCAGCAGCGTAGGGGTTAGGAGTCAGTTTGGAAACACCATATATTTT. Its translation is CASSVGVRSQFGNTIYF. The chain combines TRBV9 with TRBJ1-3; D is uncertain. V gave up 0 bases and J gave up 3 bases, with 16 bases separating them. The CDR3 is 17 residues long. Per the germline V gene, CDR1 is SGDLS and CDR2 is YYNGEE.